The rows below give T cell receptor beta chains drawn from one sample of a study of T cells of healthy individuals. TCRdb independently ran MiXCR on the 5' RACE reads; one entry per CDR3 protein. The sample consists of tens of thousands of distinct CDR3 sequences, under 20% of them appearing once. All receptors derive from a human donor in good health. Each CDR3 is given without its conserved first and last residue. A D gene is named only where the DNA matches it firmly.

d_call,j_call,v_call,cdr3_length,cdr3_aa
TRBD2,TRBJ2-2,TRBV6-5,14,ASSSGGAGGSGELF
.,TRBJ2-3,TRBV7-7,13,ASSLGGGPTDTQY
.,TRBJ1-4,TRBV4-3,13,ASSPGGQGVEKLF
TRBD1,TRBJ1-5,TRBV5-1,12,ASSLTGPNQPQH
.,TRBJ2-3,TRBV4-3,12,ASSQDKGTDTQY
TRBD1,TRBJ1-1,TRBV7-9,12,ASSLGTGNTEAF
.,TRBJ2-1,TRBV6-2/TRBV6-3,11,ASSYSEGNEQF
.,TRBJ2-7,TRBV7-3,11,ASSLTEFHEQY
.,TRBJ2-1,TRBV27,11,ASSLSSPNEQF
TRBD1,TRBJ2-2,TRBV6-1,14,ASSPRDRGKYEELF
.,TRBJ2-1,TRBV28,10,ASITAYNEQF
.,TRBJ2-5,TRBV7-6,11,ASSLATQETQY
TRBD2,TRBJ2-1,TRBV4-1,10,ASSPLGGTLF
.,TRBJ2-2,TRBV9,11,ASSGQNTGELF
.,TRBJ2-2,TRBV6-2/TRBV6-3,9,ASGGSGELF
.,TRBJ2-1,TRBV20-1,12,SARGDRRLDEQF
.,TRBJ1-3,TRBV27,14,ASSLDSRSAGNTIY
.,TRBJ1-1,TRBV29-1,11,SVMGLSGAEAF
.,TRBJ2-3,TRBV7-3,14,ASSLHEGRSTDTQY
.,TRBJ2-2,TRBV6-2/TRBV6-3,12,ASRPPGGAGELF
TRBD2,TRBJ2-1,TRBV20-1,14,SARDLVAGDFNEQF
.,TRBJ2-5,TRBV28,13,ASNRVGMGQETQY
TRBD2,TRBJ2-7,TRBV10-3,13,AISESGGRLEEQY
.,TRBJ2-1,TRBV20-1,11,SALRDSYNEQF
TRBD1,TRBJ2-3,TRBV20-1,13,SAQTTGWGTDTQY
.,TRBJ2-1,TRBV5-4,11,ASSLRGGNEQF
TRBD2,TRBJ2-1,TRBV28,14,ASSLLGSGGPREQF
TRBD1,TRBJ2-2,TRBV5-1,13,ASSSIQGGTGELF
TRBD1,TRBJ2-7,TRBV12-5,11,ASGLGTDYEQY
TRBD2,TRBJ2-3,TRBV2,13,ASSGERGYTDTQY
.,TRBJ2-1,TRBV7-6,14,ASSLAGGRLRDEQF
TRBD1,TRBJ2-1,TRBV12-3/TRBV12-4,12,ASSTRTGGDEQF
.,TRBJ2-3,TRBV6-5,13,ASSSSGELTDTQY
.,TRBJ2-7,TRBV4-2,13,ASSPHRDAPYEQY
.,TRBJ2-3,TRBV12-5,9,ASDHSDTQY
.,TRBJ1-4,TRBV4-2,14,ASSQGSRATNEKLF
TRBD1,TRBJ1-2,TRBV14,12,ASSHGQGVDGYT
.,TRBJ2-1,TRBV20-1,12,SADQGDWRNEQF
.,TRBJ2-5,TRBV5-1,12,ASSPLGAVETQY
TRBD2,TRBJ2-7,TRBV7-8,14,ASSQTAGDLSDEQY
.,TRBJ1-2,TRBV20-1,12,SAKPLAGLSGYT
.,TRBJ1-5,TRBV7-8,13,ASSSSGGAGQPQH
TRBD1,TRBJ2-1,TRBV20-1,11,SASWDRGHEQF
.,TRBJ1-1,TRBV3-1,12,ASSQGQLNTEAF
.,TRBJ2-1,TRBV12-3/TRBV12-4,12,ASSLGSLSNEQF
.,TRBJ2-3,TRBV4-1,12,ASKGLGGADTQY
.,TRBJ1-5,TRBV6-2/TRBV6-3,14,ASSWVGVDSNQPQH